Sequencing of this T cell receptor (beta chain) was carried out in a study of T cells in Graves' hyperthyroidism and ophthalmopathy. Of note for this clonotype: Its specificity is unknown.

In making diagnoses, clinical symptoms, serum thyroxine and TRAb, thyroid ultrasound and orbital computed tomography were all used. Researchers took RNA transcripts and amplified the TCR beta CDR3 regions from them. The HTBI primer set served for first-round RT-PCR of the TCR CDR3. One entry per CDR3 protein results from TCRdb running MiXCR on the multiplex PCR reads. The data show around 600,000 distinct CDR3 sequences, with about 14% seen just once and around 12% held by the top ten. This CDR3 comprises 15 residues. Germline loops: CDR1 SEHNR, CDR2 FQNEAQ (reference sequence). Trimming stripped 4 bases from V and 2 bases from J, with 14 bases between. Overall study findings and caveats: In simple terms, a model built on 13 V-J features told ophthalmopathy apart from stable hyperthyroidism. Peripheral blood also featured most of the thyroid clonotypes expanded above 0.001.

The V call is TRBV7-9, the J call TRBJ2-5, with D perhaps TRBD1 (6 bases). The TCR sequence derives from a woman between 45 and 65 years old with Graves' ophthalmopathy. Sequenced material: blood. CDR3 DNA sequence: TGTGCCAGCAGCTGGGGGCAGGGACCACAAGAGACCCAGTACTTC. Translation gives CASSWGQGPQETQYF. The complete variable domain, with remaining parts taken from reference TRBV7-9 and TRBJ2-5, reads DTGVSQNPRHKITKRGQNVTFRCDPISEHNRLYWYRQTLGQGPEFLTYFQNEAQLEKSRLLSDRFSAERPKGSFSTLEIQRTEQGDSAMYLCASSWGQGPQETQYFGPGTRLLVL.